These 6 T cell receptor beta chains came from one sample sequenced in a study of T cell responses to AZD1222 COVID-19 vaccine. Assay: immunoSEQ multiplex PCR; the TCRdb copy retains only in-frame clones and omits some. Of 120,000 or so clones listed, over 75% are singletons. Sequences were derived from peripheral blood, sampled on day 0 of AZD1222 vaccination. All receptors derive from an adult in good health.

The V call is TRBV25-1, the J call TRBJ2-7, with D perhaps TRBD1 or TRBD2 (5 bases each). The CDR3 runs to 17 residues. Looked up from germline, CDR1 is MGHDK and CDR2 is SYGVNS. With 3 bases removed from V and 2 bases from J, the gap between germline ends came to 20 bases. The chain's CDR3 is CASSDLREGRTAYEQYF. The CDR3 DNA follows: TGTGCCAGCAGTGACCTACGCGAGGGGAGAACGGCCTACGAGCAGTACTTC.

V is TRBV5-1 and J is TRBJ1-1; D possibly corresponds to TRBD1 (6 bases). The germline V and J ends were trimmed by 5 bases and 4 bases, with 18 bases remaining between them. Germline CDR1 reads SGHRS; CDR2 reads YFSETQ. This CDR3 is built from 15 residues. The CDR3 loop reads CASSPRRDTFTEAFF. CDR3 coding DNA: TGCGCCAGCAGTCCCCGCCGGGACACTTTCACTGAAGCTTTCTTT.

This chain joins TRBV5-1 and TRBJ2-2; no clear D gene. Germline V gene lookup returns CDR1 SGHRS and CDR2 YFSETQ. CDR3 length equals 16 residues. The germline V and J ends were trimmed by 0 bases and 7 bases, with 16 bases remaining between them. CDR3 loop: CASSLVGSTVSGELFF. CDR3 in DNA: TGCGCCAGCAGCTTGGTAGGCAGTACCGTGAGCGGGGAGCTGTTTTTT.

This clone was observed a handful of times. The genes are TRBV7-6 and TRBJ2-5; D gene unclear. The CDR3 extends over 11 amino acids. Germline values: CDR1 SGHVS, CDR2 FNYEAQ. The germline V and J ends were trimmed by 5 bases and 9 bases, with 10 bases remaining between them. DNA of the CDR3: TGTGCCAGCAGCCTTAAGGCAGCCCAGTACTTC. This translates into CASSLKAAQYF.

V and J are TRBV30 and TRBJ2-3; 14 nucleotides align to TRBD2. Trimming removed 0 bases from V and 2 bases from J; junction bases left unmatched: 7. Germline assignment: CDR1 GTSNPN and CDR2 SVGIG (reference sequence). This CDR3 region has 18 residues. The CDR3 spells CAWSVRLAGGSFTDTQYF. As DNA, the CDR3 is TGTGCCTGGAGTGTACGACTAGCGGGAGGGTCGTTCACAGATACGCAGTATTTT.

The chain has TRBV15 and TRBJ2-2, with D unresolved. CDR1 is LNHNV, CDR2 YYDKDF, per germline (reference sequence). This CDR3 is 14 amino acids long. CDR3 in amino acids: CATGRLRNTGELFF. CDR3 DNA sequence: TGTGCTACCGGGCGGTTACGAAACACCGGGGAGCTGTTTTTT.